This TCR beta chain is drawn from a study of blood T cell repertoires in COVID-19 (dated by TCRdb to 2020 to 2021). General notes on the study: Collaborator samples came from the United States, Italy and Spain and covered acute and convalescent phases of COVID-19. The samples were drawn from two sources: the first 160 participants of the ongoing ImmuneRACE study, and 1,200 or so subjects contributed by 6 global collaborators. The repertoires were released in a freely available public database intended as a resource for research on the immune response to SARS-CoV-2. The prospective study material was composed of cDNA or gDNA derived from T cells, B-cell-depleted T cells, or PBMCs. Where available, HLA class I and class II types were obtained from metadata supplied by the sample provider rather than from assay-based typing. Nearly every sample came with metadata listing a de-identified subject ID, COVID-19 status, age in years and sex. Subjects who had been exposed to COVID-19, were actively infected with it, or had recovered from it provided the deeply sampled blood TCRbeta repertoires that made up the dataset. Study-wide conclusions, independent of this receptor: The quantity of clinical and demographic metadata differed by source and by participant and was supplied without curation.

Whole blood was collected in K2EDTA tubes by collaborating institutions according to the institutions' own protocols. Collaborator samples were shipped for TCRbeta analysis as frozen whole blood, isolated PBMCs, or DNA extracted from either sample type. In this sample, this clone turned up a few times. Its antigen specificity is not known. Base qualities are not recorded, but no much larger clone differs from it by a single base. There are 14 amino acids in the CDR3, from cysteine to phenylalanine inclusive. Just the 42-base CDR3 DNA is kept, in frame starting at base 1. From the germline V gene, CDR1 is SGHTA and CDR2 is FQGNSA. The V and J ends are trimmed by 4 bases and 2 bases, leaving 9 bases between them. The immunoSEQ Assay, a bias-controlled multiplex PCR, was used to amplify TCRbeta CDR3 regions from genomic DNA. The paper's data handling went like this. The number of nucleated cells in each sample was estimated from the amplification of reference gene primers within the assay. To quantify the absolute abundance of each unique TCRbeta CDR3 rearrangement, sequence reads were collapsed and filtered. For each sample, productive Simpson clonality was calculated as the square root of Simpson's diversity index across productive rearrangements. TCRdb's version of the immuneACCESS table is confined to in-frame rearrangements and falls short of the full clone set. An unresolved V gene accounts for under half of the shortfall where checked; the remainder is of unknown origin. The DNA was the basis for D and trimming; V, J and clone size are from that table. In this sample the table shows under 250,000 clones, about 90% of which occur a single time. Of the sample, roughly 3% is held by the ten largest clones.

This chain is built from TRBV7-2 and TRBJ1-5; the D segment could be TRBD1, given 5 matching bases. This receptor was identified in a man in his late teens or twenties with active or convalescent COVID-19. Specimen: peripheral blood. The nucleotides are TGTGCCAGCAGCTCGGCAGGGCGCAATCAGCCCCAGCATTTT. It encodes CASSSAGRNQPQHF.